This TCR beta chain was captured by sequencing in a study of cytomegalovirus exposure and HLA in healthy donors. PCR primers comprised 60 Vbeta and 13 Jbeta primers. Data came from immunoSEQ multiplex PCR; TCRdb stores just in-frame clones and leaves some out. This table holds about 220,000 clones, roughly 75% found once. The CDR3 runs 15 residues. Germline lookup yields CDR1 SGHRS and CDR2 YFSETQ. After removal of 4 bases from V and 1 base from J, the junction contained 8 bases not matched to a gene. The material sequenced was PBMCs. This chain connects TRBV5-1 to TRBJ2-7; 7 bases are a match to TRBD1. The source is a woman aged 25 to 39 in good health and CMV-seronegative. CDR3 sequence: CASSARQGTSYEQYF. The DNA of the CDR3 is TGCGCCAGCAGCGCCAGACAGGGAACGTCCTACGAGCAGTACTTC. The variable domain in full, with the rest retrieved from reference TRBV5-1 and TRBJ2-7, is KAGVTQTPRYLIKTRGQQVTLSCSPISGHRSVSWYQQTPGQGLQFLFEYFSETQRNKGNFPGRFSGRQFSNSRSEMNVSTLELGDSALYLCASSARQGTSYEQYFGPGTRLTVT.